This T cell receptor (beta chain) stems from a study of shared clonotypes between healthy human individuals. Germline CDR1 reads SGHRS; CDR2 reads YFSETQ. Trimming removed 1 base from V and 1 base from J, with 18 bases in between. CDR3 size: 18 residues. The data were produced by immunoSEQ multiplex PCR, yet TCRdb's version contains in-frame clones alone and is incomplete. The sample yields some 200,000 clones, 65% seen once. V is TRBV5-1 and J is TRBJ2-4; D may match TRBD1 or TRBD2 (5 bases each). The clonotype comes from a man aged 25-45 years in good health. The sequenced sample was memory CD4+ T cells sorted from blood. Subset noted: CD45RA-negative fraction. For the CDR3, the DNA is TGCGCCAGCAGCTTGAAGGGACGGAAGCCGGTGGCCAAAAACATTCAGTACTTC. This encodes CASSLKGRKPVAKNIQYF. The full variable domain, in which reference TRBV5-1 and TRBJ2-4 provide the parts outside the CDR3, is KAGVTQTPRYLIKTRGQQVTLSCSPISGHRSVSWYQQTPGQGLQFLFEYFSETQRNKGNFPGRFSGRQFSNSRSEMNVSTLELGDSALYLCASSLKGRKPVAKNIQYFGAGTRLSVL.